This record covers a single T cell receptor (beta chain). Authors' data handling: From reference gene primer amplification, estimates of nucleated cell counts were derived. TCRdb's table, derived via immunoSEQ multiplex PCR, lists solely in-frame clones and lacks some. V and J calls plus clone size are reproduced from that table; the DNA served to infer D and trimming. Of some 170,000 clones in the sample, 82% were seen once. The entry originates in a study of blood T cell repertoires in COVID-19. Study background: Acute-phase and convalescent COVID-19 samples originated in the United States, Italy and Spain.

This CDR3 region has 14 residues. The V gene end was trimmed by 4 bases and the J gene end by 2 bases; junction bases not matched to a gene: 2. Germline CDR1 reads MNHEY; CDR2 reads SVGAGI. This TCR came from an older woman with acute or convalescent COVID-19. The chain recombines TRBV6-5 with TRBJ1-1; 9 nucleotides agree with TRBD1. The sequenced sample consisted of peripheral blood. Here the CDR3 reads CASSWTGANTEAFF. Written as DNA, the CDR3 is TGTGCCAGCAGTTGGACAGGGGCAAACACTGAAGCTTTCTTT.